Listed below are T cell receptor beta chains from one sample, sequenced in a study of vaccination and CD4 T cells after COVID-19. TCRdb reprocessed the PCR reads with MiXCR, giving one entry per CDR3 protein. This sample has about 13,000 distinct CDR3 sequences, with under 60% found just once. Their recognized antigens are unknown. The sequenced sample consisted of CD4+ T cells from blood, cultured in vitro. These receptors were collected from a human donor who had recovered from COVID-19. The CDR3 runs from the conserved cysteine through the conserved F or W. The D gene is left open where the match is weak. Some rows have no size entry. The others give once, few or many, or a class for an expanded clone.

10,NA,NA,TRBV29-1,TRBJ2-7,TGCAGCGTTGGGGAATACGAGCAGTACTTC,CSVGEYEQYF
14,NA,NA,TRBV5-1,TRBJ2-1,TGCGCCAGCAGCTTGGGAGGGAGTTACAATGAGCAGTTCTTC,CASSLGGSYNEQFF
16,few,NA,TRBV7-3,TRBJ2-7,TGTGCCAGCAGCTTATCGGCAGCAACAAGCTCCTACGAGCAGTACTTC,CASSLSAATSSYEQYF
12,NA,NA,TRBV20-1,TRBJ1-5,TGCAGTGCAGAACAGGGTTCTCAGCCCCAGCATTTT,CSAEQGSQPQHF
14,NA,NA,TRBV6-4,TRBJ2-3,TGTGCCAGCAGTGACGGCGGCAGCACAGATACGCAGTATTTT,CASSDGGSTDTQYF
15,NA,NA,TRBV12-3/TRBV12-4,TRBJ1-5,TGTGCCAGCAGCACGGCCGGGACAAGGGCTCAGCCCCAGCATTTT,CASSTAGTRAQPQHF
10,NA,NA,TRBV20-1,TRBJ2-7,TGCAGTGCTAGAAGGGACGAGCAGTACTTC,CSARRDEQYF
14,NA,NA,TRBV12-3/TRBV12-4,TRBJ1-6,TGTGCCAGCAGTTTAGGGGGACGGGGTTCACCCCTCCACTTT,CASSLGGRGSPLHF
13,NA,TRBD1,TRBV12-3/TRBV12-4,TRBJ1-1,TGTGCCAGCAACAGGGGGCCGAACACTGAAGCTTTCTTT,CASNRGPNTEAFF
18,NA,TRBD1,TRBV20-1,TRBJ2-1,TGCAGTGCTAGAGATCCGACAGGGCGGCGGCGCTCCTACAATGAGCAGTTCTTC,CSARDPTGRRRSYNEQFF
15,NA,NA,TRBV7-2,TRBJ1-1,TGTGCCAGCAGCTTAGTAGGCAGCGTGAACACTGAAGCTTTCTTT,CASSLVGSVNTEAFF
18,NA,TRBD2,TRBV7-9,TRBJ2-7,TGTGCCAGCAGCTGGACTAGCGGGAGGGCCGTGGGATCCTACGAGCAGTACTTC,CASSWTSGRAVGSYEQYF
20,NA,TRBD1,TRBV30,TRBJ1-5,TGTGCCTGGAGTGGATCCGGGACAGGGGGCGTCTATTATGGCAATCAGCCCCAGCATTTT,CAWSGSGTGGVYYGNQPQHF
14,NA,NA,TRBV29-1,TRBJ2-5,TGCAGCGCCAAGAAGGAGGTTGGGGTAGAGACCCAGTACTTC,CSAKKEVGVETQYF
13,few,TRBD1,TRBV6-1,TRBJ1-4,TGTGCCAGCAGGGGGGGGACAGGCGAAAAACTGTTTTTT,CASRGGTGEKLFF
15,few,NA,TRBV6-1,TRBJ1-6,TGTGCCAGCAGCCCCGGGGGCTACAATAATTCACCCCTCCACTTT,CASSPGGYNNSPLHF
12,NA,NA,TRBV5-8,TRBJ1-1,TGTGCCAGGGCAGGGCTTAACACTGAAGCTTTCTTT,CARAGLNTEAFF
13,NA,NA,TRBV7-7,TRBJ2-5,TGTGCTAGCAGCTTAGAAACCCAAGAGACCCAGTACTTC,CASSLETQETQYF
13,NA,NA,TRBV9,TRBJ2-5,TGTGCCAGCAGCGTAGAACCGAAAGAGACCCAGTACTTC,CASSVEPKETQYF
16,few,TRBD1,TRBV25-1,TRBJ1-5,TGTGCCAGCAGTGACCCAGGGACAGGGGGCGATCAGCCCCAGCATTTT,CASSDPGTGGDQPQHF
15,few,TRBD1,TRBV6-1,TRBJ2-2,TGTGCCAGCAGTGTGGAGACAGGGGGCGCCGGGGAGCTGTTTTTT,CASSVETGGAGELFF
13,few,TRBD2,TRBV20-1,TRBJ2-7,TGCAGTGCTAGGGGGACTAGTGACTACGAGCAGTACTTC,CSARGTSDYEQYF
11,NA,NA,TRBV3-1,TRBJ2-7,TGTGCCAGCAGCCAAGTGGGAGAGCAGTACTTC,CASSQVGEQYF
19,few,NA,TRBV25-1,TRBJ2-7,TGTGCCAGCAGTGAAGGCCGGTCAGGGCGGGGTCTAACAGGATACGAGCAGTACTTC,CASSEGRSGRGLTGYEQYF
15,NA,NA,TRBV21-1,TRBJ2-3,TGTGCCAGCACGAGAAGGGTCCAGCCCACAGATACGCAGTATTTT,CASTRRVQPTDTQYF
13,few,TRBD1,TRBV7-3,TRBJ1-1,TGTGCCAGCAGCTTGGACAGGGGGGACTCTGCTTTCTTT,CASSLDRGDSAFF
17,NA,TRBD1,TRBV7-2,TRBJ2-4,TGTGCCAGCAGCGGGATACAGGGGCAATGGGCCAAAAACATTCAGTACTTC,CASSGIQGQWAKNIQYF
17,NA,NA,TRBV4-1,TRBJ1-1,TGCGCCACACAACCGGGGCCCCCGAGGCGGCTGAACACTGAAGCTTTCTTT,CATQPGPPRRLNTEAFF
17,NA,TRBD1,TRBV12-3/TRBV12-4,TRBJ1-5,TGTGCCAGCAGACCTAACACCGGGACAGGGGTCAATCAGCCCCAGCATTTT,CASRPNTGTGVNQPQHF
14,few,TRBD2,TRBV7-2,TRBJ2-3,TGTGCCAGCAGTTTAGCGGGAGTGGCAGATACGCAGTATTTT,CASSLAGVADTQYF
19,few,NA,TRBV21-1,TRBJ1-2,TGTGCCAGCAGCAAAGCGGCTGGCAGGCCCCGGTTACACCTCTATGGCTACACCTTC,CASSKAAGRPRLHLYGYTF
17,NA,TRBD2,TRBV20-1,TRBJ2-6,TGCAGTGCTAGCATAGGGACTAGCGCGTCTGGGGCCAACGTCCTGACTTTC,CSASIGTSASGANVLTF
14,NA,NA,TRBV7-8,TRBJ1-1,TGTGCCAGCAGCTTAAGGGTACACGTAGATGAAGCTTTCTTT,CASSLRVHVDEAFF
16,NA,TRBD2,TRBV5-1,TRBJ2-1,TGCGCCAGCAGCCCCCCACTAGCGGGAGGAGTCAATGAGCAGTTCTTC,CASSPPLAGGVNEQFF
15,few,NA,TRBV19,TRBJ2-5,TGTGCCAGTAGTATATCCCGGGACGGCCAAGAGACCCAGTACTTC,CASSISRDGQETQYF
13,NA,NA,TRBV11-1,TRBJ2-4,TGTGCCAGCAGCCTCTCCAAAGAAAACATTCAGTACTTC,CASSLSKENIQYF
11,NA,NA,TRBV20-1,TRBJ2-3,TGCAGTGCCCGCTTCGGGGATACGCAGTATTTT,CSARFGDTQYF
17,few,NA,TRBV28,TRBJ2-3,TGTGCCAGCAGTTTTCCGAGATGGGGAGACATCACAGATACGCAGTATTTT,CASSFPRWGDITDTQYF
11,few,NA,TRBV7-2,TRBJ2-3,TGTGCCAGCAGCGTATTGGATACGCAGTATTTT,CASSVLDTQYF
14,NA,NA,TRBV20-1,TRBJ2-7,TGCAGTGCTAAATCTAAAGTGGGTTCCTACGAGCAGTACTTC,CSAKSKVGSYEQYF
14,NA,NA,TRBV6-4,TRBJ2-3,TGTGCCAGCAGTGAAGGGACTAGCACAGATACGCAGTATTTT,CASSEGTSTDTQYF
12,NA,NA,TRBV6-1,TRBJ2-1,TGTGCCAGCAGTCGTCGAGCCAATGAGCAGTTCTTC,CASSRRANEQFF
13,NA,NA,TRBV6-1,TRBJ1-2,TGTGCCAGCACTCCTTGGGGGGCATATGGCTACACCTTC,CASTPWGAYGYTF
15,NA,TRBD1,TRBV5-1,TRBJ1-6,TGCGCCAGCAGCTCGAGGGGGACAGGGGGGACACCCCTCCACTTT,CASSSRGTGGTPLHF
16,NA,TRBD1,TRBV6-1,TRBJ1-2,TGTGCCAGCAGTCTCACTTGGACAGGGGAAAACTATGGCTACACCTTC,CASSLTWTGENYGYTF
15,NA,NA,TRBV9,TRBJ2-5,TGTGCCAGCAGCGTAGCTACGGGTATCCAAGAGACCCAGTACTTC,CASSVATGIQETQYF
14,NA,NA,TRBV15,TRBJ2-3,TGTGCCACCAGCAGAGACCGGGAAGCAGCTACGCAGTATTTT,CATSRDREAATQYF
15,NA,TRBD1,TRBV11-1,TRBJ2-7,TGTGCCAGCAGCGACCGGGACAGGGGCTCCTACGAGCAGTACTTC,CASSDRDRGSYEQYF
13,NA,NA,TRBV20-1,TRBJ2-5,TGCAGTGCTAGCGATCCGATCGTAGAGACCCAGTACTTC,CSASDPIVETQYF
16,few,TRBD2,TRBV15,TRBJ2-1,TGTGCCACCAGCAGAGGGGGACTAGCAGTCTACAATGAGCAGTTCTTC,CATSRGGLAVYNEQFF
17,few,TRBD2,TRBV20-1,TRBJ2-4,TGCAGTGCTCTGCCGGGACTAGCGGGAGTTCACCAAAACATTCAGTACTTC,CSALPGLAGVHQNIQYF